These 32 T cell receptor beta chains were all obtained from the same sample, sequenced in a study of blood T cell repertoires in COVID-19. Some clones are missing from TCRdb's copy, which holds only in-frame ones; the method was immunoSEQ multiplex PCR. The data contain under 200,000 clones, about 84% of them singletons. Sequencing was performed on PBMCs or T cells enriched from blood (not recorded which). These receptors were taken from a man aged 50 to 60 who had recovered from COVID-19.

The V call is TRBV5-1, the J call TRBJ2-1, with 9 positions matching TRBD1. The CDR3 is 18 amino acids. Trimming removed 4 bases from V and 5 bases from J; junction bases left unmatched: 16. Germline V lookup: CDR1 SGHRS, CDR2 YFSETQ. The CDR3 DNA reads TGCGCCAGCAGCATAGGGACAGGGCCTCTCGGACCTAACAATGAGCAGTTCTTC. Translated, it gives CASSIGTGPLGPNNEQFF.

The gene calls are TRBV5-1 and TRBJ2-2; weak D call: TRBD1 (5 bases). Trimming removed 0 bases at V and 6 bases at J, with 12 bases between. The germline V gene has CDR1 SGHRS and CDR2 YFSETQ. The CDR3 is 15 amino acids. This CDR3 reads CASSLASGYAGELFF. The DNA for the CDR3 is TGCGCCAGCAGCTTGGCTTCAGGGTATGCCGGGGAGCTGTTTTTT.

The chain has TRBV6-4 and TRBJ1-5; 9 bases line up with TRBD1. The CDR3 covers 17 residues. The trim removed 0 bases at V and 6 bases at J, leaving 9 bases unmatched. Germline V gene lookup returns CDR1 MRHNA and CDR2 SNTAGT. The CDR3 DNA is TGTGCCAGCAGTGACTCCCCGGGACAGGGTGACGGTCAGCCCCAGCATTTT. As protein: CASSDSPGQGDGQPQHF.

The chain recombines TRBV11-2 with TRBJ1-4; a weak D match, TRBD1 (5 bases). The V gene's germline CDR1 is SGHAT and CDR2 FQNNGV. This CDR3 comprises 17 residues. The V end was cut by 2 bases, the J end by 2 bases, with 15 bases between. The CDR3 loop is CASSLRDGALTNEKLFF. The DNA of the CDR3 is TGTGCCAGCAGCTTAAGGGATGGGGCCCTGACTAATGAAAAACTGTTTTTT.

The CDR3 DNA is TGTGCCAGCAGGGAGTACACTAGCTCTAGCTCCTACGAGCAGTACTTC. Its translation is CASREYTSSSSYEQYF. V is TRBV2 and J is TRBJ2-7; the D gene is possibly TRBD2 (6 bases). The CDR3 covers 16 residues. Germline V lookup: CDR1 SNHLY, CDR2 FYNNEI. V lost 6 bases and J lost 0, with 18 bases in between.

Here the CDR3 DNA reads TGTGCCAGCAGCGTAGGTGAGCGGAGTTACAATGAGCAGTTCTTC. This translates into CASSVGERSYNEQFF. The V and J genes are TRBV9 and TRBJ2-1; TRBD2 is a possible D gene (5 bases). Trimming removed 0 bases at V and 4 bases at J, with 11 bases between. This CDR3 is built from 15 residues. The germline CDR1 and CDR2 sequences are SGDLS and YYNGEE. The full variable domain, its missing parts supplied by reference TRBV9 and TRBJ2-1, is DSGVTQTPKHLITATGQRVTLRCSPRSGDLSVYWYQQSLDQGLQFLIQYYNGEERAKGNILERFSAQQFPDLHSELNLSSLELGDSALYFCASSVGERSYNEQFFGPGTRLTVL.

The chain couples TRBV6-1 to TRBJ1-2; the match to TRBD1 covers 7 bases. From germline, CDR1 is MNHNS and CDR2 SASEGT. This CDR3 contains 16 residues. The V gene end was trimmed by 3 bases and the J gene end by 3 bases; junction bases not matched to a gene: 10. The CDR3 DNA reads TGTGCCAGCAGTGACCCCTCAGACAGGGTTGACTATGGCTACACCTTC. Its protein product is CASSDPSDRVDYGYTF.

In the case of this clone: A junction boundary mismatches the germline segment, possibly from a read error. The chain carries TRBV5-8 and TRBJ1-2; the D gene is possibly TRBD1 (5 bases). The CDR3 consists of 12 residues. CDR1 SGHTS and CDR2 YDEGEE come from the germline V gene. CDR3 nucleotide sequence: TGTGCCAGCAGCTCCCGGGGCTCCCTGGGAGGCTTC. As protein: CASSSRGSLGGF.

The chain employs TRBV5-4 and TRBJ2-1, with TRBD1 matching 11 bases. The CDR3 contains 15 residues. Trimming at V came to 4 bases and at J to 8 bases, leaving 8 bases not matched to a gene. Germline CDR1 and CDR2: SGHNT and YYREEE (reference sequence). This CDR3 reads CASSLPGQGAYEQFF. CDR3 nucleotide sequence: TGTGCCAGCAGCCTCCCCGGACAGGGGGCCTATGAGCAGTTCTTC.

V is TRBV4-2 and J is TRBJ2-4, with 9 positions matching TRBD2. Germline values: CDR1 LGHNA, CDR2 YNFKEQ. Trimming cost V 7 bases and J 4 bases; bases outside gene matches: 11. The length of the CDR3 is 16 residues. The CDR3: CASKAGGSGPKNIQYF. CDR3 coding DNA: TGTGCCAGCAAAGCGGGAGGATCGGGGCCAAAAAACATTCAGTACTTC.

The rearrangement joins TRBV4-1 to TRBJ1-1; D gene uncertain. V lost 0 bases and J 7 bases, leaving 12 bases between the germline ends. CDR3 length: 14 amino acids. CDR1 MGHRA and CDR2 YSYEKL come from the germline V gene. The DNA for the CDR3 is TGCGCCAGCAGCCAAGATCGGGGAATCGGTGAAGCTTTCTTT. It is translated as CASSQDRGIGEAFF.

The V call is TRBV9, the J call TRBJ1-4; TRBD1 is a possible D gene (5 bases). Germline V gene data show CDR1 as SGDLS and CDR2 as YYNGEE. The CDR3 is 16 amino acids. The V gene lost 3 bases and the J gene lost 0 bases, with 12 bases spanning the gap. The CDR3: CASSAQDIATNEKLFF. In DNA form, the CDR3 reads TGTGCCAGCAGCGCTCAGGACATTGCAACTAATGAAAAACTGTTTTTT.

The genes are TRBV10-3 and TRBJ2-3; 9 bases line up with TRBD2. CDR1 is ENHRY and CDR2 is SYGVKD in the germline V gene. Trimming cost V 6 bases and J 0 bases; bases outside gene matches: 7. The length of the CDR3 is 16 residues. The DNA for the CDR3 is TGTGCCATCAGCTTCTCTAGCGGGACAAGCACAGATACGCAGTATTTT. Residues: CAISFSSGTSTDTQYF.

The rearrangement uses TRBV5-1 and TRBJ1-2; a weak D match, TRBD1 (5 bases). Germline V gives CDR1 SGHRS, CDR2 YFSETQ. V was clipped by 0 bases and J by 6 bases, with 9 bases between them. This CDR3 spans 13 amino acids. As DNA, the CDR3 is TGCGCCAGCAGCTTGGGGCCAGGGAATGGCTACACCTTC. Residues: CASSLGPGNGYTF.

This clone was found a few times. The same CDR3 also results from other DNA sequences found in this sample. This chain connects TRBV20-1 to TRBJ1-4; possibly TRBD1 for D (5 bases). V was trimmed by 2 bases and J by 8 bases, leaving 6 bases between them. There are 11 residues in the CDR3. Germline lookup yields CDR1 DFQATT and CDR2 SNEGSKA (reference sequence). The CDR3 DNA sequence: TGCAGTGCTAGAAGGGGAGAAAAACTGTTTTTT. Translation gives CSARRGEKLFF.

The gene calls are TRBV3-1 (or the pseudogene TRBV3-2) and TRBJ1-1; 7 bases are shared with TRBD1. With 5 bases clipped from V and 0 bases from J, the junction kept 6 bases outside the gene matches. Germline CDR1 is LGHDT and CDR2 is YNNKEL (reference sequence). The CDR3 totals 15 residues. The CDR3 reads CASSFRTGLNTEAFF. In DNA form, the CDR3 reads TGTGCCAGCAGCTTCCGGACAGGTTTGAACACTGAAGCTTTCTTT.

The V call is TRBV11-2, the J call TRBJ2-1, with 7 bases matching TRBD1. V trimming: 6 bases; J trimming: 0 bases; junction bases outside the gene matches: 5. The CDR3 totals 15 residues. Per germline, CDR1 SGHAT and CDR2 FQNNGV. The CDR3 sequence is CASRTYRGSYNEQFF. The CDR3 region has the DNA TGTGCCAGCAGAACCTACAGGGGCTCCTACAATGAGCAGTTCTTC.

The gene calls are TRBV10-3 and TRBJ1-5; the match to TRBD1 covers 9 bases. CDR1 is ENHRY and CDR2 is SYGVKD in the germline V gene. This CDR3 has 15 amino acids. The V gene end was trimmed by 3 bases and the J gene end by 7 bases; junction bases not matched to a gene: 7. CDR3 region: CAISDRGQGDQPQHF. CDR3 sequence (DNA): TGTGCCATCAGTGATCGGGGACAGGGAGACCAGCCCCAGCATTTT.

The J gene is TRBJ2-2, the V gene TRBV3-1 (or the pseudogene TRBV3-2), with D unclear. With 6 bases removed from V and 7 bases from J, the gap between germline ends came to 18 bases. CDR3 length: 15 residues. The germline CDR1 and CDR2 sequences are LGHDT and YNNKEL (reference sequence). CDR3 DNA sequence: TGTGCCAGCAGATGGGCCGTTGGGCCCGGCGGGGAGCTGTTTTTT. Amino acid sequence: CASRWAVGPGGELFF.

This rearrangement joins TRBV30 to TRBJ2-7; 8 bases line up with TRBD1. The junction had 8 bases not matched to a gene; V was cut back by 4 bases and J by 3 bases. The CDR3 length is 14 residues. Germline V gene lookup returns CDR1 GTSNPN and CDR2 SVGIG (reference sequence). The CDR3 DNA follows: TGTGCCTGGAACGCCGGGACAGGAGACTACGAGCAGTACTTC. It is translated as CAWNAGTGDYEQYF.

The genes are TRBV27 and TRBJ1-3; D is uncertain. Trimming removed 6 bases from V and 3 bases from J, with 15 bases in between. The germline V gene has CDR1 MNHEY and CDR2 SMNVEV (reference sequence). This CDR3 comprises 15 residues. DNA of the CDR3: TGTGCCAGCAGCCCCTGGGCGGGGAATGGAAACACCATATATTTT. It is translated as CASSPWAGNGNTIYF.

Here the CDR3 reads CASSDWADEQFF. CDR3 DNA sequence: TGTGCCAGCAGTGACTGGGCCGATGAGCAGTTCTTC. This sequence joins TRBV2 and TRBJ2-1, with D uncertain. Trimming cost V 3 bases and J 8 bases, with 8 bases left between them. Germline V gene lookup returns CDR1 SNHLY and CDR2 FYNNEI. The CDR3 extends over 12 amino acids.

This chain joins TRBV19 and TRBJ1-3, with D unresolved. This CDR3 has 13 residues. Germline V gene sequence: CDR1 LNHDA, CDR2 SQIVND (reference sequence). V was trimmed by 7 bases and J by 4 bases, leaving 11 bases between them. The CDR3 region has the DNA TGTGCCAGTACCCCCTCGCGGGGAAACACCATATATTTT. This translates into CASTPSRGNTIYF.

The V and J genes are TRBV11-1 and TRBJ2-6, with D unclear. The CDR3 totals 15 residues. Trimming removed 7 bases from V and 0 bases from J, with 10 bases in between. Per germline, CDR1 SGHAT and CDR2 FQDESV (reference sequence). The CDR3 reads CASTPGYSGANVLTF. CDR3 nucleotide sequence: TGTGCCAGCACCCCCGGTTACTCTGGGGCCAACGTCCTGACTTTC.

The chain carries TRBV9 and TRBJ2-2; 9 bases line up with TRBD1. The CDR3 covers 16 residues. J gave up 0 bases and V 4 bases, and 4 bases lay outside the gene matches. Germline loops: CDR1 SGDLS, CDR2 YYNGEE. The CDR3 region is CASSYRDRANTGELFF. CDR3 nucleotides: TGTGCCAGCAGCTACCGGGACAGGGCGAACACCGGGGAGCTGTTTTTT.

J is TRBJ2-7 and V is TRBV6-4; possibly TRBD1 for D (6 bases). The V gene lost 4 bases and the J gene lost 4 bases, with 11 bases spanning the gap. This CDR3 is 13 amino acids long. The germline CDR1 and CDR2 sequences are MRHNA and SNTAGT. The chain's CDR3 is CASSVGGRYEQYF. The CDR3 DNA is TGTGCCAGCAGTGTAGGGGGTCGTTACGAGCAGTACTTC.

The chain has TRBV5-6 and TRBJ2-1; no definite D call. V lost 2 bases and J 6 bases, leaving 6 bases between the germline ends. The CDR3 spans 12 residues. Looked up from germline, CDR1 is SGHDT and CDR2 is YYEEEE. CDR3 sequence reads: CASSFTGNEQFF. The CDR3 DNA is TGTGCCAGCAGCTTTACGGGCAATGAGCAGTTCTTC.

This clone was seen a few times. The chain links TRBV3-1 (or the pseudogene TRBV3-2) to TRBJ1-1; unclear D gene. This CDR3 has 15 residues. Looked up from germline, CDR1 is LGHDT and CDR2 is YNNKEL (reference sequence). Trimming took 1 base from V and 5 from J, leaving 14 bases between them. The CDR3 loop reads CASSQVPVSKTEAFF. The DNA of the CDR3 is TGTGCCAGCAGCCAAGTTCCGGTTTCGAAAACTGAAGCTTTCTTT.

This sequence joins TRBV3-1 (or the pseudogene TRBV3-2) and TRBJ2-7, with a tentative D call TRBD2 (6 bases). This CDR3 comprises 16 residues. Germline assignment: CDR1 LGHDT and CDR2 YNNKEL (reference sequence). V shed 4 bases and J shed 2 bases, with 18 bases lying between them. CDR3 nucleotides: TGTGCCAGCAGCCTGACCAACCGCGGGGTCCCCTACGAGCAGTACTTC. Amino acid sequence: CASSLTNRGVPYEQYF.

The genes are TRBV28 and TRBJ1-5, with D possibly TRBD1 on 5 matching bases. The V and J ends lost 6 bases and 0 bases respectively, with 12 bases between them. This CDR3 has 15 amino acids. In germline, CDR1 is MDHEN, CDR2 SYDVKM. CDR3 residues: CASSKTAYSNQPQHF. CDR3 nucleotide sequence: TGTGCCAGCAGCAAGACAGCTTATAGCAATCAGCCCCAGCATTTT.

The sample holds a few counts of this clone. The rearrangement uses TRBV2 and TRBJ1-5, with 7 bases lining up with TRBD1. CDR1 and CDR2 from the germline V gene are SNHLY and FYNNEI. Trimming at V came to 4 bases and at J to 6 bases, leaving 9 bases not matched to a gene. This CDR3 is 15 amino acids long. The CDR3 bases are TGTGCCAGCAGTGTTTCTCAGGGGGTAGGTCAGCCCCAGCATTTT. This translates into CASSVSQGVGQPQHF.

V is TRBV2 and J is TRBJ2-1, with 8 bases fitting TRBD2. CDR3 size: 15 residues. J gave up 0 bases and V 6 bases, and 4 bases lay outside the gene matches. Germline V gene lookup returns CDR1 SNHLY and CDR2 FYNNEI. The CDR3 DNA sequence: TGTGCCAGCAGAGAGCGGGGGTACTCCTACAATGAGCAGTTCTTC. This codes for CASRERGYSYNEQFF.